These 24 T cell receptor beta chains originate from one sample sequenced in a study of blood T cells in healthy people across ages. It was with a sample-barcoded 5' primer and a J-beta primer mix that a second PCR of roughly 7 to 12 cycles was run. TCRdb analysed the 5' RACE reads with MiXCR anew, one entry per CDR3 protein. This table has about 640,000 distinct CDR3 sequences, around 41% appearing once. The sequenced sample consisted of blood. Receptors originate from a man at least 80 years old in good health.

This clonotype turned up a few times. CDR3 sequence: CASIGTVNQPQHF. In nucleotides, the CDR3 is TGTGCCAGCATCGGGACAGTCAATCAGCCCCAGCATTTT. V usage is TRBV6-6 and J usage is TRBJ1-5; 7 bases match TRBD1. CDR3 size: 13 residues. Trimming cost V 7 bases and J 3 bases; bases outside gene matches: 3. In germline, CDR1 is MNHNY, CDR2 SVGAGI (reference sequence).

This CDR3 reads CRVNPIRDTGELFF. The CDR3 nucleotides read TGCAGAGTCAACCCGATCAGGGACACCGGGGAGCTGTTTTTT. The chain joins TRBV20-1 to TRBJ2-2; a weak D match, TRBD1 (5 bases). CDR3 length equals 14 residues. Germline V gene lookup returns CDR1 DFQATT and CDR2 SNEGSKA (reference sequence).

This clonotype showed up just a few times. V is TRBV5-1 and J is TRBJ2-3; D is unclear. The CDR3 length is 12 residues. V lost 3 bases to trimming and J lost 0 bases, with 2 bases between them. The germline V gene encodes CDR1 SGHRS and CDR2 YFSETQ. The CDR3 region has the DNA TGCGCCAGCAGCTGGAGCACAGATACGCAGTATTTT. As protein: CASSWSTDTQYF. Supplemented by reference TRBV5-1 and TRBJ2-3, the full variable domain reads KAGVTQTPRYLIKTRGQQVTLSCSPISGHRSVSWYQQTPGQGLQFLFEYFSETQRNKGNFPGRFSGRQFSNSRSEMNVSTLELGDSALYLCASSWSTDTQYFGPGTRLTVL.

The chain carries TRBV6-2 or TRBV6-3 and TRBJ2-7, with D unclear. Germline-derived CDR1 and CDR2 are MNHEY and SVGEGT. This CDR3 has 10 residues. The V end was cut by 8 bases, the J end by 7 bases, with 9 bases between. In DNA, the CDR3 is TGTGCCAGCGGTGGCAATGAGCAGTACTTC. It translates to CASGGNEQYF.

This clonotype has more than one count but fewer than ten. The chain employs TRBV5-6 and TRBJ2-3, with D perhaps TRBD1 or TRBD2 (5 bases each). The V and J ends lost 0 bases and 7 bases respectively, with 6 bases between them. Germline V gene sequence: CDR1 SGHDT, CDR2 YYEEEE. CDR3 size: 12 residues. This CDR3 is CASSLGGNTQYF. The CDR3 DNA is TGTGCCAGCAGCTTGGGGGGGAATACGCAGTATTTT. Filled out from reference TRBV5-6 and TRBJ2-3, the complete variable domain reads DAGVTQSPTHLIKTRGQQVTLRCSPKSGHDTVSWYQQALGQGPQFIFQYYEEEERQRGNFPDRFSGHQFPNYSSELNVNALLLGDSALYLCASSLGGNTQYFGPGTRLTVL.

The gene calls are TRBV20-1 and TRBJ1-6; 9 bases are a match to TRBD1. Trimming took 0 bases from V and 5 from J; bases not matched to a gene: 2. The CDR3 has 15 amino acids. Germline-derived CDR1 and CDR2 are DFQATT and SNEGSKA (reference sequence). Here the CDR3 DNA reads TGCAGTGCTAGAGATCGACAGGGGGATAATTCACCCCTCCACTTT. It specifies CSARDRQGDNSPLHF.

This clonotype was seen a few times. The chain employs TRBV4-2 and TRBJ2-6; TRBD2 might be the D (5 bases). Germline assignment: CDR1 LGHNA and CDR2 YNFKEQ. With 6 bases removed from V and 0 bases from J, the gap between germline ends came to 9 bases. There are 15 residues in the CDR3. The CDR3 here is CASRDGDSGANVLTF. The CDR3 DNA sequence: TGTGCCAGCAGGGACGGGGACTCTGGGGCCAACGTCCTGACTTTC.

This clonotype was detected a few times. V usage is TRBV4-1 and J usage is TRBJ1-6; D unclear. CDR1 MGHRA and CDR2 YSYEKL come from the germline V gene. V was clipped by 4 bases and J by 2 bases, with 12 bases between them. The length of the CDR3 is 16 residues. CDR3 coding DNA: TGCGCCAGCAGCCTGCGCGATGAGGCCTATAATTCACCCCTCCACTTT. Amino acid sequence: CASSLRDEAYNSPLHF.

This chain joins TRBV6-4 and TRBJ2-3, with 14 bases matching TRBD2. The germline CDR1 and CDR2 sequences are MRHNA and SNTAGT. The V segment lost 6 bases and the J segment 9 bases; nucleotides outside the gene matches: 8. This CDR3 is 15 amino acids long. CDR3 sequence reads: CASRKLGLAGETQYF. The CDR3 nucleotides read TGTGCCAGCAGAAAACTGGGACTAGCGGGAGAGACGCAGTATTTT.

This clonotype was detected a few times. This sequence joins TRBV7-9 and TRBJ2-1, with TRBD2 matching 15 bases. Unmatched junction bases numbered 5, after V lost 10 bases and J lost 7 bases. This CDR3 is built from 14 residues. The V gene's germline CDR1 is SEHNR and CDR2 FQNEAQ (reference sequence). CDR3 sequence: CATRTSGRGNEQFF. The CDR3 coding sequence is TGTGCCACCCGGACTAGCGGGAGGGGAAATGAGCAGTTCTTC.

This clonotype has a handful of counts. The chain couples TRBV29-1 to TRBJ1-2; 9 bases fit TRBD1. This CDR3 is built from 14 residues. V lost 2 bases and J lost 8; bases outside the gene matches: 9. In germline, CDR1 is SQVTM, CDR2 ANQGSEA. CDR3 DNA: TGCAGCGTTGAAACTTCCGGGACAGGGCTAGGCTACACCTTC. Amino acid sequence: CSVETSGTGLGYTF.

The chain combines TRBV21-1 with TRBJ2-7. TRBV21-1 is assigned pseudogene status. The CDR3 loop spans 16 amino acids. Here the CDR3 reads CASSIPREEAWSEQYF. For the CDR3, the DNA is TGTGCCAGCAGCATCCCAAGAGAGGAAGCCTGGAGCGAGCAGTACTTC.

The chain uses TRBV6-1 and TRBJ2-1; D not resolved. Trimming took 2 bases from V and 9 from J, leaving 14 bases between them. This CDR3 has 14 residues. Germline V gene lookup returns CDR1 MNHNS and CDR2 SASEGT. CDR3 nucleotide sequence: TGTGCCAGCAGTGAATGTGAGGTTAGGGCTGAGCAGTTCTTC. Its translation is CASSECEVRAEQFF.

This chain uses TRBV27 with TRBJ1-4; TRBD1 is a possible D gene (5 bases). This CDR3 is 15 amino acids long. Trimming pared 5 bases from V and 5 bases from J, leaving 15 bases between. Germline V gene sequence: CDR1 MNHEY, CDR2 SMNVEV (reference sequence). CDR3 sequence: CASSPSGSRNEKLFF. The CDR3 DNA reads TGTGCCAGCAGTCCGTCAGGGTCAAGAAATGAAAAACTGTTTTTT. Based on the CDR3 plus reference TRBV27 and TRBJ1-4, the full variable domain is EAQVTQNPRYLITVTGKKLTVTCSQNMNHEYMSWYRQDPGLGLRQIYYSMNVEVTDKGDVPEGYKVSRKEKRNFPLILESPSPNQTSLYFCASSPSGSRNEKLFFGSGTQLSVL.

The rearrangement uses TRBV25-1 and TRBJ2-4; no firm D call. V lost 6 bases to trimming and J lost 0 bases, with 15 bases between them. The CDR3 is made up of 16 amino acids. The germline CDR1 and CDR2 sequences are MGHDK and SYGVNS. In DNA, the CDR3 is TGTGCCAGCAGCCCCCAAAATGGGCTAGCCAAAAACATTCAGTACTTC. Its translation is CASSPQNGLAKNIQYF.

This clonotype was seen more than once but under ten times. This chain connects TRBV12-5 to TRBJ2-5; TRBD1 agrees at 9 bases. Germline values: CDR1 LGHNT, CDR2 FRNRAP. The V and J ends lost 6 bases and 2 bases, in that order; junction bases with no gene match: 7. CDR3 size: 15 residues. The CDR3 bases are TGTGCTAGTGGGCCACCCGGGACAGGGCAAGAGACCCAGTACTTC. Residues: CASGPPGTGQETQYF.

V is TRBV20-1 and J is TRBJ1-1, with D unclear. V was trimmed by 1 base and J by 10 bases, leaving 10 bases between them. This CDR3 region has 11 residues. Germline V CDR1 and CDR2: DFQATT, SNEGSKA (reference sequence). The CDR3 spells CSARGNQGAFF. Written as DNA, the CDR3 is TGCAGTGCTAGAGGAAATCAAGGAGCTTTCTTT.

This sequence joins TRBV11-3 and TRBJ2-3, with D tentatively TRBD2 (7 bases). Germline lookup yields CDR1 SGHNT and CDR2 YENEEA. This CDR3 has 16 amino acids. V dropped 0 bases and J dropped 7 bases, with 17 bases sitting between them. In nucleotides, the CDR3 is TGTGCCAGCAGCTTAGAAGGGGGGGCCAGGTCAAATACGCAGTATTTT. Amino acid sequence: CASSLEGGARSNTQYF.

This chain uses TRBV9 with TRBJ2-5; the D gene is possibly TRBD1 (5 bases). The V end lost 5 bases, the J end lost 2 bases, and 13 bases lay between the germline ends. Germline CDR1 reads SGDLS; CDR2 reads YYNGEE. The CDR3 length is 14 residues. The CDR3 nucleotides read TGTGCCAGCAGTTATTCAGGGTTTCAAGAGACCCAGTACTTC. Its translation is CASSYSGFQETQYF.

This rearrangement joins TRBV3-1 to TRBJ1-1; D unresolved. Germline values: CDR1 LGHDT, CDR2 YNNKEL (reference sequence). Trimming cost V 0 bases and J 3 bases, with 11 bases left between them. The CDR3 extends over 15 amino acids. CDR3 DNA: TGTGCCAGCAGCCAAGAACCGGGGATCTACACTGAAGCTTTCTTT. Protein sequence: CASSQEPGIYTEAFF.

This clonotype was detected only a few times. The CDR3 sequence is CASRSTGTQQETQYF. The CDR3 DNA sequence: TGTGCCAGCAGATCAACCGGGACTCAACAAGAGACCCAGTACTTC. This chain connects TRBV12-3 or TRBV12-4 to TRBJ2-5; a possible D gene is TRBD2 (6 bases). The CDR3 spans 15 residues. Trimming took off 6 bases at V and 2 bases at J, with 16 bases between the two ends.

This clonotype was detected a few times. The gene calls are TRBV6-2 or TRBV6-3 and TRBJ2-5, with a possible D match to TRBD2 (5 bases). V was trimmed by 3 bases and J by 1 base, leaving 6 bases between them. The CDR3 is made up of 13 amino acids. CDR1 and CDR2 (germline): MNHEY, SVGEGT. This CDR3 reads CASSYGSQETQYF. CDR3 coding DNA: TGTGCCAGCAGTTATGGGAGCCAAGAGACCCAGTACTTC.

This clonotype came up a few times. V and J are TRBV27 and TRBJ2-5; D may be TRBD1 (6 bases). From germline, CDR1 is MNHEY and CDR2 SMNVEV (reference sequence). The CDR3 totals 12 residues. Trimming took off 6 bases at V and 5 bases at J, with 10 bases between the two ends. The CDR3 loop reads CASRNRAETQYF. CDR3 in DNA: TGTGCCAGCAGGAACAGGGCCGAGACCCAGTACTTC.

The V call is TRBV7-9, the J call TRBJ2-5, with 7 bases that match TRBD1. Germline V CDR1 and CDR2: SEHNR, FQNEAQ (reference sequence). The ends lost 1 base at V and 5 bases at J; junction bases unmatched: 7. CDR3 length: 15 residues. Here the CDR3 reads CASSLGAGTEETQYF. The CDR3 bases are TGTGCCAGCAGCTTAGGGGCAGGGACAGAGGAGACCCAGTACTTC.